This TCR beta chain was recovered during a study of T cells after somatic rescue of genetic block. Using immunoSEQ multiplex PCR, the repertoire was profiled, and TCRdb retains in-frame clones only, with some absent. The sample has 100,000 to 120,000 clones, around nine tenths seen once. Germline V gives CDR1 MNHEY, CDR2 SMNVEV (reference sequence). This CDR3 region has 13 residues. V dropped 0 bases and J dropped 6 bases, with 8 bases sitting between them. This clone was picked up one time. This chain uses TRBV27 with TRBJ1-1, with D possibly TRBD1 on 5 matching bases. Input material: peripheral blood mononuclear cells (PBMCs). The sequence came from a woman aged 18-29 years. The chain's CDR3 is CASSLSGGAEAFF. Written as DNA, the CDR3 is TGTGCCAGCAGTTTATCCGGAGGGGCTGAAGCTTTCTTT.